Listed here are 5 T cell receptor beta chains from one sample, sequenced in a study of T cells in localized non-small cell lung cancer. The assay was immunoSEQ multiplex PCR, and TCRdb's table has in-frame clones only and misses some. The table lists about 56,000 clones, 75% to 90% of them singletons. Sequenced here: peripheral blood, sampled before any cancer treatment. Receptors were obtained from a woman aged 35-70 years with stage I lung adenocarcinoma.

This clone was seen only once. This sequence joins TRBV18 and TRBJ2-1; tentatively, D is TRBD1 or TRBD2 (5 bases each). V shed 1 base and J shed 2 bases, with 9 bases lying between them. This CDR3 has 15 residues. The germline V gene encodes CDR1 KGHSH and CDR2 LQKENI. This CDR3 is CASSPQGPPYNEQFF. For the CDR3, the DNA is TGTGCCAGCTCACCACAGGGACCCCCCTACAATGAGCAGTTCTTC.

This chain links TRBV9 with TRBJ1-3, with D unclear. The CDR3 is 12 amino acids. CDR1 SGDLS and CDR2 YYNGEE come from the germline V gene. V gave up 3 bases and J gave up 8 bases, with 9 bases separating them. The CDR3 sequence: CASSGDGYTIYF. The DNA of the CDR3 is TGTGCCAGCAGCGGCGACGGCTACACCATATATTTT.

The J gene is TRBJ1-1, the V gene TRBV5-1; maybe TRBD1 (6 bases). V lost 2 bases and J lost 0, with 14 bases in between. Germline assignment: CDR1 SGHRS and CDR2 YFSETQ. This CDR3 contains 16 residues. CDR3 amino acids: CASSFRDTSLNTEAFF. CDR3 in DNA: TGCGCCAGCAGCTTTCGGGACACCTCCTTGAACACTGAAGCTTTCTTT. Full variable domain (rest looked up from reference TRBV5-1 and TRBJ1-1): KAGVTQTPRYLIKTRGQQVTLSCSPISGHRSVSWYQQTPGQGLQFLFEYFSETQRNKGNFPGRFSGRQFSNSRSEMNVSTLELGDSALYLCASSFRDTSLNTEAFFGQGTRLTVV.

The table lists this clone with a few counts. This sequence joins TRBV6-4 and TRBJ2-3; D possibly corresponds to TRBD2 (5 bases). Trimming shortened V by 2 bases and J by 3 bases, and 6 bases separated the two germline ends. The CDR3 loop spans 13 amino acids. CDR1 and CDR2 from the germline V gene are MRHNA and SNTAGT. CDR3 DNA sequence: TGTGCCAGCAGTGACAGGGAGACAGATACGCAGTATTTT. Residues: CASSDRETDTQYF.

V is TRBV6-5 and J is TRBJ1-3, with D possibly TRBD1 on 5 matching bases. The CDR3 extends over 15 amino acids. Trimming took 2 bases from V and 4 from J, leaving 12 bases between them. In germline, CDR1 is MNHEY, CDR2 SVGAGI. CDR3 DNA sequence: TGTGCCAGCAGTTACAGGGGTCCCGGGGGAAACACCATATATTTT. It codes for CASSYRGPGGNTIYF.